The 22 T cell receptor beta chains below come from one sample, sequenced in a study of blood T cell repertoires in COVID-19. The table came from immunoSEQ multiplex PCR; TCRdb's copy has only in-frame clones and leaves some out. Found here are hundreds of thousands of clones, under 90% of them singletons; the top ten hold about 14%. Sequencing input: PBMCs or T cells enriched from blood (not recorded which). The receptors here all came from a man aged 18 to 29 who had recovered from COVID-19.

The CDR3 bases are TGTGCCAGCAGTTCGCGAGCTTTTGGAAACACCATATATTTT. Translation: CASSSRAFGNTIYF. This sequence joins TRBV27 and TRBJ1-3, with D hard to call. V was clipped by 4 bases and J by 3 bases, with 10 bases between them. This CDR3 is built from 14 residues. CDR1 is MNHEY, CDR2 SMNVEV, per germline (reference sequence).

Only a few counts were recorded for this clone. The chain carries TRBV4-2 and TRBJ1-4; D perhaps matches TRBD1 (5 bases). Germline V gene sequence: CDR1 LGHNA, CDR2 YNFKEQ. The ends were cut back, 0 bases at V and 3 bases at J, with 11 bases in the middle. The CDR3 contains 16 residues. The CDR3 reads CASSQDLRTPNEKLFF. In DNA form, the CDR3 reads TGTGCCAGCAGCCAAGATCTCAGGACACCTAATGAAAAACTGTTTTTT.

The chain carries TRBV7-2 and TRBJ2-1, with 7 bases identical to TRBD1. V dropped 5 bases and J dropped 6; count of bases not matched to a gene: 10. Germline V gene lookup returns CDR1 SGHTA and CDR2 FQGNSA. The CDR3 is made up of 15 amino acids. CDR3 loop: CASSHRQGVGNEQFF. The CDR3 coding sequence is TGTGCCAGCAGCCACCGACAGGGCGTGGGCAATGAGCAGTTCTTC.

The CDR3 nucleotides read TGTGCCAGCAGCAAAGAGTTTGTCCTAGCGGGACCGTTAATATGCAATGAGCAGTTCTTC. Amino acid sequence: CASSKEFVLAGPLICNEQFF. The chain recombines TRBV21-1 with TRBJ2-1; the DNA was not used to check the table's D call, TRBD2. TRBV21-1 is classified as a pseudogene. The CDR3 is 20 residues long.

The V gene is TRBV29-1, the J gene TRBJ2-7; TRBD1 matches at 11 bases. The CDR3 extends over 15 amino acids. Trimming removed 6 bases from V and 3 bases from J; junction bases left unmatched: 10. Looked up from germline, CDR1 is SQVTM and CDR2 is ANQGSEA. Here the CDR3 reads CSVGSGTGGFYEQYF. CDR3 coding DNA: TGCAGCGTCGGATCCGGGACAGGGGGTTTCTACGAGCAGTACTTC.

The chain has TRBV5-5 and TRBJ2-7; TRBD1 might be the D (5 bases). The CDR3 runs 13 residues. The ends were cut back, 1 base at V and 6 bases at J, with 11 bases in the middle. Germline CDR1 and CDR2: SGHKS and YYEKEE (reference sequence). The CDR3 region is CASSLYRGSEQYF. As DNA, the CDR3 is TGTGCCAGCAGCTTGTATAGGGGTAGCGAGCAGTACTTC. Complete variable domain (other parts from reference TRBV5-5 and TRBJ2-7): DAGVTQSPTHLIKTRGQQVTLRCSPISGHKSVSWYQQVLGQGPQFIFQYYEKEERGRGNFPDRFSARQFPNYSSELNVNALLLGDSALYLCASSLYRGSEQYFGPGTRLTVT.

The rearrangement joins TRBV5-1 to TRBJ1-2; no firm D call. This CDR3 has 14 residues. V dropped 0 bases and J dropped 0 bases, with 6 bases sitting between them. From germline, CDR1 is SGHRS and CDR2 YFSETQ. CDR3 region: CASSLEGANYGYTF. In nucleotides, the CDR3 is TGCGCCAGCAGCTTGGAGGGAGCTAACTATGGCTACACCTTC.

The DNA for the CDR3 is TGCAGCGTTGGAGGGACAGGGTACAATGAGCAGTTCTTC. The encoded protein is CSVGGTGYNEQFF. The genes are TRBV29-1 and TRBJ2-1, with 9 bases matching TRBD1. The CDR3 has 13 amino acids. Germline V gene lookup returns CDR1 SQVTM and CDR2 ANQGSEA. V lost 4 bases and J lost 4; bases outside the gene matches: 2.

The chain recombines TRBV7-2 with TRBJ2-3; no definite D call. Germline V CDR1 and CDR2: SGHTA, FQGNSA. This CDR3 is built from 14 residues. Trimming shortened V by 5 bases and J by 1 base, and 10 bases separated the two germline ends. The CDR3 bases are TGTGCCAGCAGCGTACAGAGAGGCACAGATACGCAGTATTTT. Encoded protein: CASSVQRGTDTQYF.

This clone has a single count. V and J are TRBV6-4 and TRBJ2-1, with 8 positions matching TRBD2. The V segment lost 3 bases and the J segment 5 bases; nucleotides outside the gene matches: 3. The CDR3 totals 14 residues. Germline values: CDR1 MRHNA, CDR2 SNTAGT. The CDR3 DNA is TGTGCCAGCAGTGAGTTAGCGGGAAACAATGAGCAGTTCTTC. Translating it yields CASSELAGNNEQFF.

This clone was picked up a small number of times. V and J are TRBV28 and TRBJ1-4; a weak D match, TRBD1 (5 bases). The germline V gene encodes CDR1 MDHEN and CDR2 SYDVKM. The length of the CDR3 is 15 residues. The germline V and J ends were trimmed by 5 bases and 3 bases, with 13 bases remaining between them. The CDR3 coding sequence is TGTGCCAGCAGTCCACCCAGGGATCCTAATGAAAAACTGTTTTTT. This sequence encodes CASSPPRDPNEKLFF.

The chain carries TRBV7-3 and TRBJ2-7, with D perhaps matching TRBD2 (7 bases). V lost 5 bases and J 3 bases, leaving 11 bases between the germline ends. The germline CDR1 and CDR2 sequences are SGHTA and FQGTGA. The CDR3 spans 13 residues. As DNA, the CDR3 is TGTGCCAGCAGCGAAAGGGGGGGCTACGAGCAGTACTTC. This gives the protein CASSERGGYEQYF.

This chain joins TRBV10-3 and TRBJ1-5, with D hard to call. Looked up from germline, CDR1 is ENHRY and CDR2 is SYGVKD. V was shortened by 4 bases and J by 5 bases, with 15 bases between the two germline ends. The length of the CDR3 is 15 residues. The CDR3 region has the DNA TGTGCCATCAGTGCCCTGCTCTCACCAGATCAGCCCCAGCATTTT. Translating it yields CAISALLSPDQPQHF.

The chain recombines TRBV7-2 with TRBJ1-1, with D possibly being TRBD1 (6 bases). Germline loops: CDR1 SGHTA, CDR2 FQGNSA. The V gene lost 5 bases and the J gene lost 7 bases, with 17 bases spanning the gap. There are 14 residues in the CDR3. As DNA, the CDR3 is TGTGCCAGCAGCCCCACGGGGGGGGGCTTTGAAGCTTTCTTT. It is translated as CASSPTGGGFEAFF.

This sequence joins TRBV5-4 and TRBJ2-7, with D uncertain. Per germline, CDR1 SGHNT and CDR2 YYREEE (reference sequence). The CDR3 runs 15 residues. Trimming removed 2 bases at V and 0 bases at J, with 12 bases between. In nucleotides, the CDR3 is TGTGCCAGCAGCTTATTCTCTAGGAGCTCCTACGAGCAGTACTTC. This translates into CASSLFSRSSYEQYF.

The V gene is TRBV18, the J gene TRBJ1-1; D may be TRBD1 (6 bases). The germline V gene has CDR1 KGHSH and CDR2 LQKENI. The CDR3 extends over 14 amino acids. V lost 6 bases and J 5 bases, leaving 16 bases between the germline ends. In nucleotides, the CDR3 is TGTGCCAGCTCCCCCGGCGGGGGGCCTACTGAAGCTTTCTTT. This codes for CASSPGGGPTEAFF.

J is TRBJ2-7 and V is TRBV6-1; no reliable D call. The CDR3 has 14 residues. Looked up from germline, CDR1 is MNHNS and CDR2 is SASEGT. Trimming pared 3 bases from V and 2 bases from J, leaving 11 bases between. The CDR3 reads CASSELYSTYEQYF. CDR3 DNA sequence: TGTGCCAGCAGTGAGTTGTACAGTACCTACGAGCAGTACTTC.

This clone appeared a few times. V usage is TRBV6-1 and J usage is TRBJ1-1; 7 bases fit TRBD1. Germline values: CDR1 MNHNS, CDR2 SASEGT. After removal of 1 base from V and 0 bases from J, the junction contained 2 bases not matched to a gene. The CDR3 is 15 amino acids. The CDR3 bases are TGTGCCAGCAGTGAAGGGACAGGAATGAACACTGAAGCTTTCTTT. This encodes CASSEGTGMNTEAFF.

In this sample, this clone turned up a few times. The rearrangement links TRBV7-6 to TRBJ2-1; 11 positions match TRBD2. Germline CDR1 reads SGHVS; CDR2 reads FNYEAQ. CDR3 length: 18 residues. J was trimmed by 0 bases and V by 1 base; bases with no gene match: 5. Written as DNA, the CDR3 is TGTGCCAGCAGCTTAGAAGGGACTAGCGGAAGCTCCTACAATGAGCAGTTCTTC. Translation gives CASSLEGTSGSSYNEQFF.

This clone came up a few times. The J gene is TRBJ1-2, the V gene TRBV23-1, with D perhaps TRBD1 (5 bases). TRBV23-1 is labeled an ORF, and its function is uncertain. CDR3 length: 18 amino acids. Trimming cost V 0 bases and J 4 bases, with 21 bases left between them. The DNA for the CDR3 is TGCGCCAGCAGTCAATCGGGACTCCCCGGGACCGACCCCTATGGCTACACCTTC. Amino acids: CASSQSGLPGTDPYGYTF.

The V gene is TRBV6-5, the J gene TRBJ1-2; D is unresolved. Germline assignment: CDR1 MNHEY and CDR2 SVGAGI. The CDR3 extends over 11 amino acids. The V and J ends lost 4 bases and 4 bases respectively, with 4 bases between them. CDR3 protein: CASSSRYGYTF. The CDR3 DNA reads as TGTGCCAGCAGTTCGCGCTATGGCTACACCTTC.

The chain combines TRBV27 with TRBJ2-3; 11 positions agree with TRBD2. With 0 bases clipped from V and 0 bases from J, the junction kept 2 bases outside the gene matches. The CDR3 extends over 17 amino acids. Looked up from germline, CDR1 is MNHEY and CDR2 is SMNVEV (reference sequence). As DNA, the CDR3 is TGTGCCAGCAGTTTATCGGGACTAGCGGTTAGCACAGATACGCAGTATTTT. Protein product: CASSLSGLAVSTDTQYF.